Listed below are T cell receptor beta chains from one sample, sequenced in a study of blood T cells in healthy people across ages. Each CDR3 protein gets one entry after TCRdb re-called the 5' RACE reads with MiXCR. This table has some 760,000 distinct CDR3 sequences, roughly 25% appearing once. These data also featured in a second study, about T cells of mothers and their children.

The material sequenced was blood. These receptors originate from a boy between 10 and 17 years old in good health. Each CDR3 is given with its conserved first and last residue. A D gene is named only where the DNA matches it firmly. Size is stated for part of the rows, as once, few or many counts, or as a class when the clone is expanded.

>TRBJ1-3|TRBV9|-|-
TGTGCCAGCAGCATAGGAGGGACCTCTGGAAACACCATATATTTT
CASSIGGTSGNTIYF
>TRBJ1-4|TRBV9|TRBD1|-
TGTGCCAGCAGCCCCACCGGCGGGACAGGGGCGGCAAAACTGTTTTTT
CASSPTGGTGAAKLFF
>TRBJ2-7|TRBV12-3/TRBV12-4|-|-
TGTGCCAGCAGTCCCGGACTACAGGGTCCCACCTACGAGCAGTACTTC
CASSPGLQGPTYEQYF
>TRBJ2-1|TRBV28|TRBD2|few
TGTGCCGCGGAAGGGGGGACTAGCGTGCCGTGGGGGCAGTTCTTC
CAAEGGTSVPWGQFF
>TRBJ1-2|TRBV3-1|-|few
TGTGCCAGCAGCCAGGGAGGTCACTATGGCTACACCTTC
CASSQGGHYGYTF
>TRBJ2-7|TRBV6-2/TRBV6-3|TRBD2|-
TGTGCCAGCAGCTTACTACGGGAGGCCTACGAGCAGTACTTC
CASSLLREAYEQYF
>TRBJ2-1|TRBV20-1|-|-
TGCAGTGCTAGAGGGGTACAGGGTCCCTCCTACAATGGGCAGTTCTTC
CSARGVQGPSYNGQFF
>TRBJ1-4|TRBV15|-|few
TGTGCCTCCAGCAAGCGGGGAGACTATGAAAAACTGTTTTTT
CASSKRGDYEKLFF
>TRBJ1-2|TRBV5-1|-|few
TGCGCCAGCAGCTTGATGCTTGCATCGATCTATGGCTACACCTTC
CASSLMLASIYGYTF
>TRBJ1-2|TRBV19|-|-
TGTGCCAGTAGGAAGGGACTCATGGGCTACACCTTC
CASRKGLMGYTF
>TRBJ2-7|TRBV12-2|-|-
TGTGCAAGTCGCCGGGGACAGGCCATCTACGAGCAGTACTTC
CASRRGQAIYEQYF
>TRBJ2-6|TRBV12-3/TRBV12-4|-|-
TGTGCCAGCAGTTTCCCAGGGTCTGGGGCCAACGTCCTGACTTTC
CASSFPGSGANVLTF
>TRBJ2-7|TRBV11-2|-|-
TGTGCCAGCAGCTTATGGGAGGACTCCTACGAGCAGTACTTC
CASSLWEDSYEQYF
>TRBJ2-5|TRBV5-1|-|few
TGCGCCAGCAGCTTGGGGAGGGGCTCAAAAGAGACCCAGTACTTC
CASSLGRGSKETQYF
>TRBJ1-1|TRBV25-1|-|few
TGTGCCAGCAGTGGACGGGGGGGCGGTTACACTGAAGCTTTCTTT
CASSGRGGGYTEAFF
>TRBJ1-3|TRBV12-3/TRBV12-4|-|-
TGTGCCAGCAGTGTCCACGGGAGGACTGGAAACACCATATATTTT
CASSVHGRTGNTIYF
>TRBJ2-1|TRBV9|-|-
TGTGCCAGCAGGGCCATGGCGCCCAATGAGCAGTTCTTC
CASRAMAPNEQFF
>TRBJ2-3|TRBV7-9|-|-
TGTGCCAGCAGCTTCGCAGGGGACACAGATACGCAGTATTTT
CASSFAGDTDTQYF
>TRBJ2-1|TRBV12-3/TRBV12-4|-|few
TGTGCCAGCAGGCCGGAGGGTAATGAGCAGTTCTTC
CASRPEGNEQFF
>TRBJ2-1|TRBV12-3/TRBV12-4|-|-
TGTGCCAGCAGTACCAGACACGCCAACAATGAGCAGTTCTTC
CASSTRHANNEQFF
>TRBJ2-5|TRBV12-3/TRBV12-4|-|-
TGTGCCAGCAGTCCCCATGCGGGCTTGCGAGAAGGGACCCAGTACTTC
CASSPHAGLREGTQYF
>TRBJ1-1|TRBV7-9|-|few
TGTGCCAGCAGCTTAGGGGTCAAGTCCGAAGCTTTCTTT
CASSLGVKSEAFF
>TRBJ1-5|TRBV7-3|-|-
TGTGCCAGCAGCTTAAAAGGGGGGGCGAACTTTTCTAGCAATCAGCCCCAGCATTTT
CASSLKGGANFSSNQPQHF
>TRBJ2-5|TRBV29-1|-|few
TGCAGCGTTGTTGAACTCCTGGCCTCAAAAAGGAGGGAGACCCAGTACTTC
CSVVELLASKRRETQYF
>TRBJ1-2|TRBV20-1|-|-
TGCAGTGCAAGGCTGGGACAATCCTATGGCTACACCTTC
CSARLGQSYGYTF
>TRBJ2-4|TRBV25-1|-|-
TGTGCCAGCAGTCACATCAGGGATATTGGAGAAAACATTCAGTGCTTC
CASSHIRDIGENIQCF
>TRBJ2-5|TRBV10-3|TRBD2|-
TGTGCCATCAGTTCCGGACTAGGGGAGACCCAGTACTTC
CAISSGLGETQYF
>TRBJ2-4|TRBV7-2|-|-
TGTGCCAGCAGCTTAGCGGCGGGTACGGCCAAAAACATTCAGTACTTC
CASSLAAGTAKNIQYF
>TRBJ2-7|TRBV7-2|-|few
TGTGCCAGCAGCTTATCGGAATCCTACGAGCAGTACTTC
CASSLSESYEQYF
>TRBJ2-1|TRBV20-1|TRBD2|many
TGCAGTGCTATTCACGGGAGGGCCTACAATGAGCAGTTCTTC
CSAIHGRAYNEQFF
>TRBJ2-1|TRBV14|TRBD2|-
TGTGCCAGCAGCCAAGTAGCGGGAGCGCAGCAGTTCTTC
CASSQVAGAQQFF
>TRBJ2-7|TRBV4-1|TRBD1|-
TGCGCCAGCAGCCAACCACAGGGGGTCGATGACGAGCAGTACTTC
CASSQPQGVDDEQYF
>TRBJ2-7|TRBV29-1|TRBD2|few
TGCAGCGTTGATTCGGGGGGTGAATACGAGCAGTACTTC
CSVDSGGEYEQYF
>TRBJ2-5|TRBV20-1|-|-
TGCAGTGCTAGGGACACACTAGAGGTTGAAGAGACCCAGTACTTC
CSARDTLEVEETQYF
>TRBJ1-4|TRBV6-6|-|few
TGTGCCAGCAGTCCACGGGACGGCGCAACTAATGAAAAACTGTTTTTT
CASSPRDGATNEKLFF
>TRBJ1-1|TRBV7-8|-|few
TGTGCCAGCAGCTACCAAAGGACAATCTCTGGGACTGAAGCTTTCTTT
CASSYQRTISGTEAFF
>TRBJ1-4|TRBV20-1|TRBD1|-
TGCAGTGCTAGTCAGGGGGCCCATGAAAAACTGTTTTTT
CSASQGAHEKLFF
>TRBJ2-7|TRBV7-9|TRBD1|-
TGTGCCGGCAGCCTCTACGGGATTACAGGGGACGAGCAGTACTTC
CAGSLYGITGDEQYF
>TRBJ2-5|TRBV10-1|-|few
TGCGCCAGCAGTGAGTCGGGGGACCTTCAAGAGACCCAGTACTTC
CASSESGDLQETQYF
>TRBJ1-4|TRBV3-1|-|-
TGTGCCAGCAGCCAGTTACTAGCAAGTGAAAAACTGTTTTTT
CASSQLLASEKLFF
>TRBJ2-7|TRBV29-1|TRBD2|-
TGCAGCGTTACCGGGACTAGTATTTACGAGCAGTACTTC
CSVTGTSIYEQYF
>TRBJ1-6|TRBV7-3|-|few
TGTGCCAGCAGCTTAGCAGGGATTAATTCACCCCTCCACTTT
CASSLAGINSPLHF
>TRBJ2-3|TRBV2|-|-
TGTGCCAGCAACGCGGATAATAGCCTCACAGATACGCAGTATTTT
CASNADNSLTDTQYF
>TRBJ2-1|TRBV14|TRBD2|few
TGTGCCAGCAGCCAAGAGGGGTTGGGACTAGTCGATGAGCAGTTCTTC
CASSQEGLGLVDEQFF
>TRBJ2-2|TRBV6-4|TRBD1|-
TGTGCCAGCCGGGACAGGGATAACACCGGGGAGCTGTTTTTT
CASRDRDNTGELFF
>TRBJ1-2|TRBV7-2|-|-
TGTGCCAGCAGCCCTCGTGTGGGAGCCTATGGCTACACCTTC
CASSPRVGAYGYTF
>TRBJ2-5|TRBV28|-|-
TGTGCCAGATTGAGGGAGACCCAGTACTTC
CARLRETQYF
>TRBJ2-7|TRBV4-3|-|many
TGCGCCAGCAGCCAAGATCGGGGAACCTACGAGCAGTACTTC
CASSQDRGTYEQYF
>TRBJ1-4|TRBV6-2/TRBV6-3|TRBD1|few
TGTGCCAGCAGTTACTCGATCCAGGGGGCGCCGGCGACTAATGAAAAACTGTTTTTT
CASSYSIQGAPATNEKLFF
>TRBJ1-3|TRBV14|TRBD1|few
TGTGCCAGCAGCCTTTCAAACCGCGGTGGGACAGGGGGCCTCGGGGCTGGAAACACCATATATTTT
CASSLSNRGGTGGLGAGNTIYF